This T cell receptor beta chain emerged from a study of cytomegalovirus exposure and HLA in healthy donors (dated by TCRdb to the late 2010s). Regarding the research as a whole: An earlier analysis of approximately 640 of the donors reported more than 250 Gb of sequence data and 117 million unique TCR beta sequences from about 180 million T cells. Roughly five DR-DQ haplotypes were handled as single units for association and clustering because linkage in the cohort was strong. In a later analysis, previously published TCR beta repertoires from several hundred donors were re-analyzed and high-resolution HLA genotyping was added so that TCR occurrence patterns could be studied. Approximately 310 gigabases of sequencing data and tens of millions of unique TCR sequences were included in an early release covering several hundred HLA-typed donors. Of the roughly 400 genotyped donors, 81% were placed in the genetic ancestry cluster associated with self-reported Caucasian donors. The study was designed to test whether signatures of past pathogen exposure could be identified by cataloging public T cell receptors. On average, around 240,000 unique TCR beta nucleotide sequences were sequenced per donor among a few hundred genotyped donors of the cohort, with 15% to 20% of those sequences being non-productive. Rather than using new phenotypic data, the later analysis identified candidate immune exposures from TCR beta sequences and from how often those sequences occurred across donors. Every repertoire in the discovery cohort had been generated on one and the same sequencing platform. Both class I and class II loci were covered by HLA typing, at four-digit resolution. Genome-wide SNP genotypes for about 65% of the 666 donors were used in a later genetic analysis, which treated that subset as a discovery cohort. The study combined high-throughput TCR immunosequencing, statistical association of individual TCRs with disease status, and machine learning to predict cytomegalovirus infection status. The number of typed donors differed by locus: roughly 629-640 for A, B, C, DRB1 and DQB1; approximately 530 for DQA1; some 610 for DPA1; and around 450 for DPB1. Along with the approximately 670-subject first cohort, a separate validation cohort of 120 different subjects was used. An earlier analysis of around 580 of the donors used high-throughput TCR beta sequencing to judge whether each TCR beta V gene segment behaved as functional or pseudogenic. Donor age, sex, ethnicity and CMV serostatus were collected together with the repertoire data. The study profiled the T cell repertoires of hundreds of subjects by immunosequencing and related them to cytomegalovirus serostatus. Study-wide findings and limitations: A later genetic analysis associated a missense DCLRE1C variant with V-gene and J-gene trimming of TCR beta chains, and an independent cohort replicated the association. Correlated functional status among segregating V segments might reflect linkage disequilibrium, but an unknown experimental factor could not be ruled out. The 87-base-pair reads could not distinguish some IMGT-functional V segments, including TRBV6-2 and TRBV6-3, so those segments were excluded. According to a later analysis, parvovirus B19, influenza, CMV and Epstein-Barr virus appeared linked to several top co-occurrence clusters. Because counts were too low, some 17 rarely observed V segments, including chromosome 9 orphons, were excluded from the earlier analysis of 587 of the donors. An earlier analysis of 450 to 750 of the donors showed that most TCR beta V segments appeared in productive rearrangements either about 87% or about 30% of the time, which broadly matched IMGT annotations. The only immune exposure information available for the cohort was CMV serostatus. The sequencing pipeline was judged likely to have produced a cluster of highly shared sequence variants as a technical artifact. It was suggested by the authors that the approach could potentially be generalized to other disease states and immunological phenotypes. A later analysis found that TCR association rates varied across HLA loci, with DRB1 alleles showing the most associated TCRs and HLA-C alleles the fewest. The presence/absence analyses assumed that sequencing depth was roughly uniform across donors, and that assumption may not be true. Compared with the roughly 710-donor mean, donors in an Asian-associated ancestry cluster had fewer N-insertions in productive TCRs, according to a later genetic analysis. According to a later analysis, most CMV-associated TCR beta chains appeared to be HLA-restricted, and the HLA associations seemed to be driven largely by CMV exposure. In a later analysis, HLA-associated TCR beta chains showed more clonal expansion and lower generation probabilities than non-associated chains that were equally common. Assigning TCR associations to individual alleles was difficult when HLA alleles, especially DR and DQ, strongly co-occurred. A later analysis associated 16,951 TCR beta sequences with specific HLA alleles at a false discovery rate of 0.05. The cohort was sequenced for TCR beta chains only, and without alpha or paired-chain data the features that could be detected were limited. While some public TCRs were present in many individuals, most TCR sequences turned up only very rarely across donors. A further reported finding was that TCR beta sequences accurately predicted the HLA-A and HLA-B alleles for most subjects in the first cohort. In both the original and validation cohorts, the classifier was reported to diagnose cytomegalovirus status with high specificity and sensitivity. The study listed approximately 160 TCR beta chains as associated with cytomegalovirus. In vitro tests confirmed that a few of the cytomegalovirus-associated TCR beta chains recognize cytomegalovirus antigens. Because HLA typing was missing for some donors at each locus, association tests included only the typed subset.

Per the germline V gene (reference sequence), GTSNPN is the CDR1 and SVGIG is the CDR2. After removal of 2 bases from V and 8 bases from J, the junction retains 10 bases not matched to a gene. CDR3 length: 14 amino acids, cysteine to phenylalanine. Only the CDR3 DNA stays, 42 bases, in frame from base 1. Points on this clone: This receptor's antigen is unknown. No much larger clone is present one base from it, and per-base qualities are unavailable.

The cohort was made up of 666 healthy bone marrow donors. All cohort members were sampled while nominally healthy, although unrecorded immune exposures were likely present. The donor was CMV seronegative and was included in the group of a few hundred seronegative cohort members. Every donor gave a peripheral blood sample, and the peripheral blood mononuclear cells from that sample were used for TCR beta sequencing. Genomic DNA extraction from the blood cell samples was performed with the Qiagen DNeasy Blood Extraction Kit. Receptor amplification or capture employed the immunoSEQ multiplex PCR assay. A mixture of 60 forward primers for TCR Vbeta segments and 13 reverse primers for TCR Jbeta segments was used in the multiplex PCR. The CDR3 region of rearranged TCR beta genes was amplified from genomic DNA by a multiplex PCR assay. Amplified TCR beta libraries were sequenced as 87-base-pair reads on the Illumina HiSeq System. Processing in the source paper ran as follows. A later analysis counted approximately 74 million unique TCR beta chains across the 500 to 850 repertoires, and 9.5 million to 11 million of these chains were shared by at least two donors. A nearest-neighbor algorithm error-corrected the raw reads and collapsed the reads into unique sequences, merging closely related sequences to remove PCR and sequencing errors. To assign V, D and J gene segments, CDR3 sequences were aligned to IMGT reference sequences. Each retained sequence needed at least a six-nucleotide match to both a V gene segment and a J gene segment. A rearrangement counted as productive if the CDR3 had no stop codons and remained in frame with V and J, and every other rearrangement counted as non-productive. CDR3 was defined according to IMGT convention as the region running from the second conserved V-encoded cysteine to the conserved J-encoded phenylalanine. The earlier analysis of 450 to 750 of the donors excluded any sequence lacking an unambiguous match to a single V gene segment. In an earlier analysis of approximately 590 of the donors, a V segment was called functional when productive rearrangements were above 56.7%, and segregating when the standard deviation between donors exceeded 5%. A statistical classification framework was developed to diagnose cytomegalovirus status using the catalog of TCR beta chain sequences. V and J gene assignment, in a later analysis, came from comparing TCR nucleotide sequences with IMGT/GENE-DB human TR gene sequences. In a later analysis, CDR3 sequences and most-parsimonious VDJ recombination scenarios were assigned using the TCRdist pipeline. In a later analysis, each TCR beta chain was defined by its CDR3 amino acid sequence together with its V-gene family, and reads without a unique V-gene family were excluded. As a way to deal with suspected cross-contamination and a sequencing artifact, a later analysis dropped 592 nucleotide sequences that were highly shared and had low generation probability. In a later analysis, a clonal expansion index was calculated for each public chain from normalized within-repertoire ranks of inferred template counts. A later analysis computed generation probabilities with a VDJ recombination model fitted to out-of-frame rearrangements, and checked the results against IGoR. A later analysis scored TCR-TCR, TCR-HLA and TCR-CMV co-occurrence with hypergeometric tests, applying a repertoire-size bias correction to TCR pairs. In a later analysis, false discovery rates were estimated by permuting HLA or CMV assignments 20 times. In a later analysis, co-occurring TCRs were grouped using DBSCAN, and TCRdist sequence similarity was added for clustering within HLA-allele-positive subsets. Repertoires with fewer than 30,000 or more than 120,000 public chains, plus five repertoires with anomalous nucleotide sharing, were excluded from co-occurrence clustering. What TCRdb holds here is the immuneACCESS table cut down to in-frame rearrangements. Part of the clones is not present; checked against another copy, under half of the missing clones reflect an unresolved V gene, and the others are unexplained. D and trimming were read from the DNA, whereas the V and J calls and clone size are those reported in that table. The sample table holds approximately 210,000 clones, of which around 83% were seen once. Around 0.99% of the sample comes from the top ten.

The TCR was taken from a middle-aged woman in good health and CMV-seronegative. The sample taken for sequencing was PBMCs. Recombination joined TRBV30 with TRBJ1-2; 8 bases in between match TRBD1. The CDR3 region has the sequence CAWSTMTGDAGYTF. The nucleotide sequence is given as TGTGCCTGGAGTACCATGACAGGGGATGCCGGCTACACCTTC.